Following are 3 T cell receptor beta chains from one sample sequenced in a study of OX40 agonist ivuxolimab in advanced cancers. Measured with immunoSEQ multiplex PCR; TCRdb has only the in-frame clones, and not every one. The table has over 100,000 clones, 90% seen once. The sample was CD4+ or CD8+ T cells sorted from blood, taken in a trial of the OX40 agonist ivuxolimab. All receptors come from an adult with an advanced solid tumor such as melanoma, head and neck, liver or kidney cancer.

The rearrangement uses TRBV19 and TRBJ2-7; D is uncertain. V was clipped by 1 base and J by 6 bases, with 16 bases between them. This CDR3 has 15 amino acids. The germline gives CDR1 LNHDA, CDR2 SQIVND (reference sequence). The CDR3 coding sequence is TGTGCCAGTAGTATAGGTAGGCAAGGAAACATCGAGCAGTACTTC. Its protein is CASSIGRQGNIEQYF. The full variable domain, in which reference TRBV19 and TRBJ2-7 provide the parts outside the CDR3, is DGGITQSPKYLFRKEGQNVTLSCEQNLNHDAMYWYRQDPGQGLRLIYYSQIVNDFQKGDIAEGYSVSREKKESFPLTVTSAQKNPTAFYLCASSIGRQGNIEQYFGPGTRLTVT.

CDR3 in amino acids: CSVESDRLPYEQYF. The CDR3 coding sequence is TGCAGCGTTGAGAGTGACAGACTCCCCTACGAGCAGTACTTC. The rearrangement links TRBV29-1 to TRBJ2-5, with D possibly TRBD1 on 5 matching bases. With the DNA end fitting TRBJ2-7 better, the J assignment may be wrong. The CDR3 runs to 14 residues. Germline lookup yields CDR1 SQVTM and CDR2 ANQGSEA.

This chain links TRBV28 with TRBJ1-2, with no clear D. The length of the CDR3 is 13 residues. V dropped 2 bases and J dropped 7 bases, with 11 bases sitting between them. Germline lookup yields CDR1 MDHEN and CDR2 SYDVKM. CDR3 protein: CASSLRGYGGYTF. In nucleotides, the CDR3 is TGTGCCAGCAGTTTACGAGGTTACGGTGGCTACACCTTC.